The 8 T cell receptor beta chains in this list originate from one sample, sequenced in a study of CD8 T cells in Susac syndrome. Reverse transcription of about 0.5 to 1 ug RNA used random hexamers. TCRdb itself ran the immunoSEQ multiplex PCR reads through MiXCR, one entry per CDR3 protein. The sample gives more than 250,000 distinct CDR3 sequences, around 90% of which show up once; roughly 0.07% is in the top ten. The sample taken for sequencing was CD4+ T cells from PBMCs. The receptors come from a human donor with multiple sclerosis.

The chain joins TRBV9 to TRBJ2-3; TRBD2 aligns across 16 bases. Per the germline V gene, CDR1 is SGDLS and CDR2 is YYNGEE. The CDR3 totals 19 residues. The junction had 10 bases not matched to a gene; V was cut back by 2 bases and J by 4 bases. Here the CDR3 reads CASSVGTSGGAWVADTQYF. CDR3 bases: TGTGCCAGCAGCGTGGGGACTAGCGGGGGGGCCTGGGTCGCAGATACGCAGTATTTT. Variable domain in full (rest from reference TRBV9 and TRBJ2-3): DSGVTQTPKHLITATGQRVTLRCSPRSGDLSVYWYQQSLDQGLQFLIQYYNGEERAKGNILERFSAQQFPDLHSELNLSSLELGDSALYFCASSVGTSGGAWVADTQYFGPGTRLTVL.

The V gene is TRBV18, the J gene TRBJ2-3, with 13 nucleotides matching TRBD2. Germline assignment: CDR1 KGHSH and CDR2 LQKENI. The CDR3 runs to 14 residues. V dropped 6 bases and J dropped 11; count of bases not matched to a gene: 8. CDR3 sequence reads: CASSETSGRQGQYF. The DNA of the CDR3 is TGTGCCAGCTCGGAGACTAGCGGGAGGCAAGGGCAGTATTTT.

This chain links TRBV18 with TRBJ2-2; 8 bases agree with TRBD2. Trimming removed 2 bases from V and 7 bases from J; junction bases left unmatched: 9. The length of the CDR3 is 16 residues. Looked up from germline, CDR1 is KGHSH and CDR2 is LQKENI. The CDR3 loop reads CASSPIPAGEIGELFF. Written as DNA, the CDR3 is TGTGCCAGCTCACCAATTCCAGCGGGGGAGATCGGGGAGCTGTTTTTT.

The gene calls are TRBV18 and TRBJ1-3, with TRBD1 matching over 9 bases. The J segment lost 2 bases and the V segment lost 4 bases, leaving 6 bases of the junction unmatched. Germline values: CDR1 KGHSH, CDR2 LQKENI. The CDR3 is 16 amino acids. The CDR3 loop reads CASSRTGQGTGNTIYF. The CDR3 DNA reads TGTGCCAGCTCACGAACTGGACAGGGGACTGGAAACACCATATATTTT. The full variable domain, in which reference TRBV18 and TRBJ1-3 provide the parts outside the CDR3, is NAGVMQNPRHLVRRRGQEARLRCSPMKGHSHVYWYRQLPEEGLKFMVYLQKENIIDESGMPKERFSAEFPKEGPSILRIQQVVRGDSAAYFCASSRTGQGTGNTIYFGEGSWLTVV.

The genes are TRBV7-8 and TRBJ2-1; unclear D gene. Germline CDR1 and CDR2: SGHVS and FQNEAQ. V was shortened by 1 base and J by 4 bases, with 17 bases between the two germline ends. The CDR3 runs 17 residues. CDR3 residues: CASSLVNPRIGYNEQFF. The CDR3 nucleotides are TGTGCCAGCAGCTTAGTAAACCCACGCATAGGATACAATGAGCAGTTCTTC.

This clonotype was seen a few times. CDR3 amino acids: CASSQDVRQGYEQYF. As DNA, the CDR3 is TGTGCCAGCAGCCAAGATGTGCGACAGGGCTACGAGCAGTACTTC. V usage is TRBV4-2 and J usage is TRBJ2-7, with TRBD1 matching 7 bases. Losses at the gene ends were 0 bases for V and 3 bases for J; bases not matched to a gene: 5. Germline values: CDR1 LGHNA, CDR2 YNFKEQ. The CDR3 extends over 15 amino acids.

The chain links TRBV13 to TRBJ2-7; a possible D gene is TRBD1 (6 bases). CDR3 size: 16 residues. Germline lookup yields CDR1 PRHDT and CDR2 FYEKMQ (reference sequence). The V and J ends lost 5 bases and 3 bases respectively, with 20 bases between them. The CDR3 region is CASSGTGNPFGYEQYF. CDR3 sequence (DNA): TGTGCCAGCAGCGGAACAGGGAATCCCTTTGGCTACGAGCAGTACTTC.

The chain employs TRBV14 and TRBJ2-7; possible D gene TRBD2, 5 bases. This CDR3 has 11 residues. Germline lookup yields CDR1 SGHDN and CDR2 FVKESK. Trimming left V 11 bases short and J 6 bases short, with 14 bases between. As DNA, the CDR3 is TGTGCCCCCGAGGGCCCCCCCGAGCAGTACTTC. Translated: CAPEGPPEQYF.